These 2 T cell receptor beta chains were sequenced from one sample in a study of T-cell memory formation after mild COVID-19. TCRdb recomputed calls from the 5' RACE reads with MiXCR, one row per CDR3 protein. The table includes 340,000 or so distinct CDR3 sequences, approximately 12% detected once. Sequencing input: PBMCs or a T cell subset sorted from them (not recorded which). The receptor set was obtained from a man aged 18 to 35 who had mild COVID-19 (a few samples of this study predate the infection). Cell type and time point are not known.

The chain is built from TRBV4-1 and TRBJ2-5; 12 bases line up with TRBD2. The germline CDR1 and CDR2 sequences are MGHRA and YSYEKL. The CDR3 runs 16 residues. V gave up 1 base and J gave up 9 bases; unmatched junction bases: 9. CDR3 bases: TGCGCCAGCAGCCAAGGCCCTAGCGGGGGGGCGGGAGCCCAGTACTTC. Protein sequence: CASSQGPSGGAGAQYF.

This chain joins TRBV9 and TRBJ2-5; TRBD2 might be the D (6 bases). Germline V gene lookup returns CDR1 SGDLS and CDR2 YYNGEE. Trimming pared 2 bases from V and 5 bases from J, leaving 13 bases between. The CDR3 is made up of 14 amino acids. CDR3 in amino acids: CASSVGRGSETQYF. The CDR3 DNA follows: TGTGCCAGCAGCGTGGGGCGGGGTTCGGAGACCCAGTACTTC.